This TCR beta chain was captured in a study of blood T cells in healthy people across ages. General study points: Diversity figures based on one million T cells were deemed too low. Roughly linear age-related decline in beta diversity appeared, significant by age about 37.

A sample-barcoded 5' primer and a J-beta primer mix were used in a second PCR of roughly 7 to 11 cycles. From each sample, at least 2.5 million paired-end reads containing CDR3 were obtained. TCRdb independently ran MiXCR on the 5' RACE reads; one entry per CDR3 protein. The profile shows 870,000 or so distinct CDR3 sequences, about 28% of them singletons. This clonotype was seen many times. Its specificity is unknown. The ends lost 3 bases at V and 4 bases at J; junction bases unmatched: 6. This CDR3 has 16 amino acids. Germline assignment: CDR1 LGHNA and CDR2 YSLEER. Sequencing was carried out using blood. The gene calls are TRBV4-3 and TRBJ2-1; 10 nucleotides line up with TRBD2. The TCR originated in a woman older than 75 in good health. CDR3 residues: CASSQSPTSGYNEQFF. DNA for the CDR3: TGCGCCAGCAGCCAGTCCCCGACTAGCGGGTACAATGAGCAGTTCTTC.